One and the same sample provided the 24 T cell receptor beta chains below, sequenced in a study of T-cell reconstitution after alpha-beta-depleted transplantation in children (dated by TCRdb to the mid-2010s). The method was PCR. The listed sequencing device is Illumina HiSeq 2500. Molecular barcoding was employed in the preparation of TCR libraries, with unique molecular identifiers being used to normalize TCRbeta repertoire quantification. TCRdb reran the public reads through fastp at Q25 and MiXCR, keeping productive beta chains. A single entry per CDR3 protein holds the most common genes and DNA from its merged rows. Counted in this sample were 120,000 to 150,000 distinct CDR3 sequences; 8.5% to 10% of them appeared once. Around 18% of the sample is held by the ten biggest clonotypes. The treatment or condition label here, explained by the study, means: allogeneic hematopoietic cell transplantation with graft depleted of TCRalphabeta T cells and CD19 B cells.

This sample comprised PBMCs, mostly from graft donor cells, obtained 180 days after TCRalphabeta/CD19-depleted stem cell transplant. The origin of the receptors is a female patient aged 2 to 10 who had a stem cell transplant for congenital amegakaryocytic thrombocytopenia, so the T cells may come from the graft donor.

The table lists this clonotype with many counts. This chain joins TRBV6-1 and TRBJ2-7; the D call may be TRBD1 or TRBD2 (5 bases each). This CDR3 is 14 amino acids long. Germline CDR1 reads MNHNS; CDR2 reads SASEGT. The V end lost 4 bases, the J end lost 3 bases, and 13 bases lay between the germline ends. CDR3 protein: CASSARGQIYEQYF. The CDR3 nucleotides read TGTGCCAGCAGTGCGAGGGGCCAGATCTACGAGCAGTACTTC.

This sequence joins TRBV4-2 and TRBJ1-5, with 9 bases that match TRBD1. This CDR3 is 15 amino acids long. The junction had 4 bases not matched to a gene; V was cut back by 1 base and J by 6 bases. Germline CDR1 and CDR2: LGHNA and YNFKEQ. CDR3 region: CASSQAGTGSQPQHF. CDR3 nucleotide sequence: TGTGCCAGCAGCCAAGCCGGGACAGGGTCTCAGCCCCAGCATTTT.

The CDR3 is CASSLGTSYEQYF. DNA for the CDR3: TGTGCCAGCAGCTTAGGGACTAGCTACGAGCAGTACTTC. The chain employs TRBV11-2 and TRBJ2-7; TRBD2 matches 7 bases. The CDR3 sequence is 13 residues long. V lost 1 base and J lost 3; bases outside the gene matches: 0. Germline values: CDR1 SGHAT, CDR2 FQNNGV.

This clonotype came up once. Possible read error: a much larger clone is one base away. This rearrangement joins TRBV20-1 to TRBJ1-4, with D tentatively TRBD1 (5 bases). Trimming stripped 3 bases from V and 11 bases from J, with 19 bases between. CDR1 is DFQATT and CDR2 is SNEGSKA in the germline V gene (reference sequence). This CDR3 is 14 amino acids long. The CDR3 is CSASWWGSTSKLFF. The CDR3 nucleotides read TGCAGTGCTAGTTGGTGGGGCTCCACATCTAAACTGTTTTTT.

This clonotype was found many times. The CDR3, as DNA: TGTGCCATAAGGGAACAGGTGTCGGACACTGAAGCTTTCTTT. Protein product: CAIREQVSDTEAFF. The V and J genes are TRBV10-3 and TRBJ1-1; tentative D call: TRBD1 (5 bases). Germline V CDR1 and CDR2: ENHRY, SYGVKD. This CDR3 contains 14 residues. Trimming took off 9 bases at V and 3 bases at J, with 17 bases between the two ends.

Only a few counts were recorded for this clonotype. The CDR3 reads CASLVEAGAGQETQYF. The CDR3 nucleotides are TGTGCCAGCCTGGTGGAAGCGGGGGCCGGCCAAGAGACCCAGTACTTC. The chain uses TRBV2 and TRBJ2-5; TRBD2 matches 8 bases. V was pared by 8 bases and J by 1 base, with 12 bases of the junction left unmatched. CDR3 length: 16 amino acids. Germline V gene data show CDR1 as SNHLY and CDR2 as FYNNEI.

This clonotype was seen many times. The rearrangement links TRBV28 to TRBJ2-5, with D uncertain. V gave up 2 bases and J gave up 5 bases, with 6 bases separating them. This CDR3 has 12 residues. The germline gives CDR1 MDHEN, CDR2 SYDVKM. The CDR3 nucleotides read TGTGCCAGCAGTTTAGACAAGGAGACCCAGTACTTC. This encodes CASSLDKETQYF.

J is TRBJ2-7 and V is TRBV28; no clear D gene. V was clipped by 5 bases and J by 2 bases, with 22 bases between them. The V gene's germline CDR1 is MDHEN and CDR2 SYDVKM. This CDR3 region has 17 residues. The CDR3 DNA sequence: TGTGCCAGCAGTCCCCCCCGTGGCAGCCTTTACCCCTACGAGCAGTACTTC. It yields the protein CASSPPRGSLYPYEQYF.

This clonotype was observed at least ten times. The V and J genes are TRBV20-1 and TRBJ2-6, with D tentatively TRBD1 or TRBD2 (5 bases each). Trimming pared 3 bases from V and 0 bases from J, leaving 21 bases between. Germline CDR1 DFQATT, CDR2 SNEGSKA (reference sequence). This CDR3 is 19 amino acids long. In nucleotides, the CDR3 is TGCAGTGCTAGCTATCGGACGAGGGGAGCTTGCTCTGGGGCCAACGTCCTGACTTTC. Translation: CSASYRTRGACSGANVLTF.

This clonotype was counted ten times or more. The chain joins TRBV5-1 to TRBJ2-7, with 7 nucleotides matching TRBD1. This CDR3 has 14 residues. Germline CDR1 SGHRS, CDR2 YFSETQ. The V gene end was trimmed by 3 bases and the J gene end by 6 bases; junction bases not matched to a gene: 9. CDR3 amino acids: CASSSETGFFEQYF. In nucleotides, the CDR3 is TGCGCCAGCAGCTCGGAGACAGGGTTCTTCGAGCAGTACTTC.

CDR3 sequence (DNA): TGCAGTGCCCCCGATACCTGGGACAGGGGAGATGGAGGCTACACCTTC. Translated, it gives CSAPDTWDRGDGGYTF. The V and J genes are TRBV20-1 and TRBJ1-2; TRBD1 aligns across 10 bases. The V and J ends lost 6 bases and 8 bases, in that order; junction bases with no gene match: 18. The germline gives CDR1 DFQATT, CDR2 SNEGSKA (reference sequence). CDR3 length equals 16 residues.

The V gene is TRBV7-2, the J gene TRBJ1-6; 7 positions match TRBD1. The germline gives CDR1 SGHTA, CDR2 FQGNSA. The CDR3 has 15 residues. After removal of 3 bases from V and 10 bases from J, the junction contained 9 bases not matched to a gene. CDR3 residues: CASSFVVRGRSPLHF. The CDR3 DNA is TGTGCCAGCAGCTTTGTCGTGAGGGGGCGATCACCCCTCCACTTT.

This clonotype appeared a few times. The gene calls are TRBV28 and TRBJ1-6; the D gene is possibly TRBD1 (6 bases). Germline V gives CDR1 MDHEN, CDR2 SYDVKM. The length of the CDR3 is 14 residues. Trimming cost V 9 bases and J 10 bases, with 19 bases left between them. The CDR3 region is CASSPQPGVSPLHF. The CDR3 DNA reads as TGTGCCAGTAGCCCTCAACCAGGGGTCTCACCCCTCCACTTT.

This clonotype was seen at least ten times. In nucleotides, the CDR3 is TGTGCCAGCAGCCAAGTCGTTGGGGCCTACGAGCAGTACTTC. Its translation is CASSQVVGAYEQYF. This rearrangement joins TRBV4-2 to TRBJ2-7; D unclear. V was clipped by 1 base and J by 2 bases, with 9 bases between them. The CDR3 covers 14 residues. Looked up from germline, CDR1 is LGHNA and CDR2 is YNFKEQ.

CDR3 region: CSASLLREGPDTQYF. In DNA form, the CDR3 reads TGCAGTGCTAGTCTCTTGCGGGAGGGCCCAGATACGCAGTATTTT. The chain links TRBV20-1 to TRBJ2-3; TRBD2 aligns across 9 bases. The CDR3 extends over 15 amino acids. Germline values: CDR1 DFQATT, CDR2 SNEGSKA (reference sequence). V was pared by 3 bases and J by 4 bases, with 8 bases of the junction left unmatched.

Ten or more counts support this clonotype. The chain carries TRBV4-1 and TRBJ2-3; TRBD2 is a possible D gene (6 bases). Trimming cost V 3 bases and J 1 base, with 14 bases left between them. Germline values: CDR1 MGHRA, CDR2 YSYEKL. The CDR3 contains 16 residues. The CDR3 nucleotides are TGCGCCAGCAGCCAGACGACGGGAGTAGGCACAGATACGCAGTATTTT. As protein: CASSQTTGVGTDTQYF.

Concerning this clonotype: A clone one base away is much larger, so this may be a read error. The V call is TRBV5-1, the J call TRBJ2-7, with D tentatively TRBD1 or TRBD2 (6 bases each). Germline CDR1 reads SGHRS; CDR2 reads YFSETQ. This CDR3 contains 15 residues. The CDR3 DNA sequence: TGCGTCAGCAGCTTGGGGGACGGGGGCGCCTACGAGCAGTACTTC. Protein: CVSSLGDGGAYEQYF.

This clonotype was detected many times. This chain joins TRBV11-2 and TRBJ2-1, with D possibly matching TRBD2 (5 bases). V was pared by 3 bases and J by 0 bases, with 9 bases between. This CDR3 contains 15 residues. Germline V lookup: CDR1 SGHAT, CDR2 FQNNGV. The CDR3: CASSFLDYSYNEQFF. For the CDR3, the DNA is TGTGCCAGCAGCTTTCTTGACTACTCCTACAATGAGCAGTTCTTC. Supplemented by reference TRBV11-2 and TRBJ2-1, the full variable domain reads EAGVAQSPRYKIIEKRQSVAFWCNPISGHATLYWYQQILGQGPKLLIQFQNNGVVDDSQLPKDRFSAERLKGVDSTLKIQPAKLEDSAVYLCASSFLDYSYNEQFFGPGTRLTVL.

This clonotype was counted only a few times. The chain combines TRBV5-4 with TRBJ2-5, with a tentative D call TRBD2 (5 bases). The CDR3 totals 16 residues. V was shortened by 0 bases and J by 5 bases, with 17 bases between the two germline ends. Per the germline V gene, CDR1 is SGHNT and CDR2 is YYREEE (reference sequence). The CDR3 DNA reads as TGTGCCAGCAGCTTGGACGGGCCGCGGGCCCCGGAGACCCAGTACTTC. This gives the protein CASSLDGPRAPETQYF.

This clonotype was observed once. This may come from a read error, since a much larger clone is one base off. The J gene is TRBJ2-7, the V gene TRBV28; a possible D gene is TRBD2 (5 bases). Germline V lookup: CDR1 MDHEN, CDR2 SYDVKM. The CDR3 is made up of 12 amino acids. The CDR3 region has the DNA TGTGCCACCACCGGGGTGGCCTACGACCAGTACTTC. Protein sequence: CATTGVAYDQYF. Using reference TRBV28 and TRBJ2-7 for the parts outside the CDR3, the full variable domain is DVKVTQSSRYLVKRTGEKVFLECVQDMDHENMFWYRQDPGLGLRLIYFSYDVKMKEKGDIPEGYSVSREKKERFSLILESASTNQTSMYLCATTGVAYDQYFGPGTRLTVT.

The chain has TRBV19 and TRBJ2-4; the match to TRBD1 covers 11 bases. CDR3 length: 14 residues. Germline-derived CDR1 and CDR2 are LNHDA and SQIVND (reference sequence). With V trimmed by 4 bases and J by 9 bases, 5 bases remained unmatched. In DNA, the CDR3 is TGTGCCAGTAGTAAGGGACAGGGGGACGGCATTCAGTACTTC. This sequence encodes CASSKGQGDGIQYF.

This clonotype was observed a few times. V is TRBV30 and J is TRBJ1-2; unclear D gene. CDR3 length: 12 amino acids. Germline values: CDR1 GTSNPN, CDR2 SVGIG (reference sequence). Between the trimmed V and J ends, which lost 0 bases and 8 bases, there was a span of 10 bases. CDR3 in DNA: TGTGCCTGGAGTGTTTCCGGGTACGGCTACACCTTC. It codes for CAWSVSGYGYTF.

This clonotype was observed many times. The chain has TRBV28 and TRBJ1-2; D gene ambiguous. Germline values: CDR1 MDHEN, CDR2 SYDVKM. V lost 5 bases and J 0 bases, leaving 4 bases between the germline ends. The CDR3 spans 12 residues. As DNA, the CDR3 is TGTGCCAGCAGTCTGACTAACTATGGCTACACCTTC. It yields the protein CASSLTNYGYTF.

This clonotype was picked up many times. The J gene is TRBJ2-1, the V gene TRBV7-3, with D uncertain. Trimming removed 2 bases from V and 8 bases from J, with 13 bases in between. The CDR3 totals 14 residues. Germline values: CDR1 SGHTA, CDR2 FQGTGA. This CDR3 is CASSLPGPSYEQFF. The CDR3 DNA sequence: TGTGCCAGCAGCTTACCAGGCCCCTCGTATGAGCAGTTCTTC.